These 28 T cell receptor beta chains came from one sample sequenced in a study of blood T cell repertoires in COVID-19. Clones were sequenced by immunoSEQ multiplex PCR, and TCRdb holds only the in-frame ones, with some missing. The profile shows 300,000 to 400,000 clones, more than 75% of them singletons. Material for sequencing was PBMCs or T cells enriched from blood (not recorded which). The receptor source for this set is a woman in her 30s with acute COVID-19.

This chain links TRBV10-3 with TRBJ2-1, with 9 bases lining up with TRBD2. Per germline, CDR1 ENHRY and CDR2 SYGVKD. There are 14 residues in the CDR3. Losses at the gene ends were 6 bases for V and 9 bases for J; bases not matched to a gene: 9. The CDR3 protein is CAISLGGGAGEQFF. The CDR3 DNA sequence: TGTGCCATCAGCCTTGGCGGGGGGGCAGGTGAGCAGTTCTTC.

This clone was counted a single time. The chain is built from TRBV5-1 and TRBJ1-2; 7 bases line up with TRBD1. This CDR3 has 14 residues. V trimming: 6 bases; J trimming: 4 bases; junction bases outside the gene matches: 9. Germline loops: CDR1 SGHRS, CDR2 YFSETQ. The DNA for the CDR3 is TGCGCCAGCACCGAAACAGGGGTCTCCTATGGCTACACCTTC. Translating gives CASTETGVSYGYTF.

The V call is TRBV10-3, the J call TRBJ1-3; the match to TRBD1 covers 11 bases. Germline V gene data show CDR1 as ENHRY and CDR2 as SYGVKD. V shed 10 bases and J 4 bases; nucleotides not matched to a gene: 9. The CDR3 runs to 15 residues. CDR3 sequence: CANSPGQGEGNTIYF. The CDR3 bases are TGTGCCAACTCTCCGGGACAGGGGGAGGGAAACACCATATATTTT.

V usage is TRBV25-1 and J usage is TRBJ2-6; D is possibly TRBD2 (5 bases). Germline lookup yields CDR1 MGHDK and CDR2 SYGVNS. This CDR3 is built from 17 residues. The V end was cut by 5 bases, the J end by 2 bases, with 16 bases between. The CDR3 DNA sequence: TGTGCCAGCAGTCCAGGACTGTCTTTTCCTGGGGCCAACGTCCTGACTTTC. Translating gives CASSPGLSFPGANVLTF. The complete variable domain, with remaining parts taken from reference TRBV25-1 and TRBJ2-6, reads EADIYQTPRYLVIGTGKKITLECSQTMGHDKMYWYQQDPGMELHLIHYSYGVNSTEKGDLSSESTVSRIRTEHFPLTLESARPSHTSQYLCASSPGLSFPGANVLTFGAGSRLTVL.

CDR3 in DNA: TGTGCCAGCAGCGTATCAACAGGGACGGGAAACACCATATATTTT. As protein: CASSVSTGTGNTIYF. The chain joins TRBV2 to TRBJ1-3; D is possibly TRBD1 (6 bases). This CDR3 comprises 15 residues. Germline lookup yields CDR1 SNHLY and CDR2 FYNNEI. Trimming pared 6 bases from V and 4 bases from J, leaving 16 bases between.

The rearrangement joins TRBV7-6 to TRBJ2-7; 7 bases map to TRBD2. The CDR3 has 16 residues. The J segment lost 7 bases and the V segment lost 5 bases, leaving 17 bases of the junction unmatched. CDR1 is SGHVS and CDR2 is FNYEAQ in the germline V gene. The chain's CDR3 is CASSTGPWTSFAEQYF. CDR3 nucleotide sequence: TGTGCCAGCAGCACAGGACCCTGGACTAGTTTTGCAGAGCAGTACTTC. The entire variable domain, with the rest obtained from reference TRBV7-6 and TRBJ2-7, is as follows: GAGVSQSPRYKVTKRGQDVALRCDPISGHVSLYWYRQALGQGPEFLTYFNYEAQQDKSGLPNDRFSAERPEGSISTLTIQRTEQRDSAMYRCASSTGPWTSFAEQYFGPGTRLTVT.

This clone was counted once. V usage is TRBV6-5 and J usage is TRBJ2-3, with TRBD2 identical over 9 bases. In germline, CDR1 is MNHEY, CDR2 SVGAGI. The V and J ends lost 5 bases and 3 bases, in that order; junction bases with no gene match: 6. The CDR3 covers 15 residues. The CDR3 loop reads CASSIAGAQTDTQYF. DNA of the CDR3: TGTGCCAGCAGTATAGCGGGGGCGCAGACAGATACGCAGTATTTT.

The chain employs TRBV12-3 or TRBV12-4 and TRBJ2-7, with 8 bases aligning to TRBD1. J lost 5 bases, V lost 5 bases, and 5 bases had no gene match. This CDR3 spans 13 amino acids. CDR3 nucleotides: TGTGCCAGCAGTGGAGGACAGGGAGACGAGCAGTACTTC. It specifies CASSGGQGDEQYF.

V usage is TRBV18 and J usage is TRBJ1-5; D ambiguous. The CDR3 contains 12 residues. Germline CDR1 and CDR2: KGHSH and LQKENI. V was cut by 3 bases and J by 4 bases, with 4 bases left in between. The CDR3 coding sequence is TGTGCCAGCTCACCTAATAATCAGCCCCAGCATTTT. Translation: CASSPNNQPQHF.

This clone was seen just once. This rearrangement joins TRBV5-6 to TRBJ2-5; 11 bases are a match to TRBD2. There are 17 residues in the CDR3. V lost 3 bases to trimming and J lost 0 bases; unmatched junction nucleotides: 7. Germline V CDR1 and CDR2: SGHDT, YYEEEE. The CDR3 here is CASSYTSSGGYQETQYF. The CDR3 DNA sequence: TGTGCCAGCAGCTACACCTCTAGCGGGGGGTACCAAGAGACCCAGTACTTC.

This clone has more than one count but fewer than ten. CDR3 in amino acids: CASQGAPNEKLFF. DNA of the CDR3: TGTGCCAGCCAGGGGGCCCCTAATGAAAAACTGTTTTTT. The chain uses TRBV25-1 and TRBJ1-4; 8 positions agree with TRBD1. V lost 8 bases, J lost 3 bases, and 2 bases stayed unmatched. The CDR3 runs to 13 residues. Per germline, CDR1 MGHDK and CDR2 SYGVNS.

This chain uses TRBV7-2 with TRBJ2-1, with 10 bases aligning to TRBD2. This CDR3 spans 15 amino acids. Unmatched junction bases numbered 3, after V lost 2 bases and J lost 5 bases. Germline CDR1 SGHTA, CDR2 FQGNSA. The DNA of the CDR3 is TGTGCCAGCAGCTTATATAGCGGGGGGAACAATGAGCAGTTCTTC. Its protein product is CASSLYSGGNNEQFF.

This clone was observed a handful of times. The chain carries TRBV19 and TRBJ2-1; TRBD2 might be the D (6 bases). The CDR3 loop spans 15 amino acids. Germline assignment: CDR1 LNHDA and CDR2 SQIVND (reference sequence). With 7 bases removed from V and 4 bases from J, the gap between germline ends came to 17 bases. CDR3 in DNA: TGTGCCAGTACTCTAGGGTGGGGGGAATACAATGAGCAGTTCTTC. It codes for CASTLGWGEYNEQFF.

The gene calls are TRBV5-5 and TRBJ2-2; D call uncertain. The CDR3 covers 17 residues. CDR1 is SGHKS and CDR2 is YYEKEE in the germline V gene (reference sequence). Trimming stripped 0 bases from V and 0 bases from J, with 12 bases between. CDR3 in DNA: TGTGCCAGCAGCTTGGCCGGCGGCGCCACGAACACCGGGGAGCTGTTTTTT. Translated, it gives CASSLAGGATNTGELFF.

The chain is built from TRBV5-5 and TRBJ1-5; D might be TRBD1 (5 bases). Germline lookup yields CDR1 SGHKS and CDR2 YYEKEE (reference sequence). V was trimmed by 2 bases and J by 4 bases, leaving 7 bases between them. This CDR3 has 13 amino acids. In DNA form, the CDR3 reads TGTGCCAGCAGCTTAGGGGCAAATCAGCCCCAGCATTTT. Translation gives CASSLGANQPQHF.

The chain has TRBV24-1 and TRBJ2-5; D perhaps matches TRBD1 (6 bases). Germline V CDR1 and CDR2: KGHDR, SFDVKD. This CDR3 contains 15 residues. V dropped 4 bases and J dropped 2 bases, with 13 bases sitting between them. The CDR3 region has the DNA TGTGCCACCAGTGACCTCCTTGGACAGCAAGAGACCCAGTACTTC. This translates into CATSDLLGQQETQYF.

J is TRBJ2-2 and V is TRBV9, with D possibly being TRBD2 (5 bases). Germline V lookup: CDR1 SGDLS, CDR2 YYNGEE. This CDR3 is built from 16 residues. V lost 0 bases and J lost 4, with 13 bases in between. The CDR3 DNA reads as TGTGCCAGCAGCGTAGGGACTTCCACCCTCACCGGGGAGCTGTTTTTT. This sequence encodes CASSVGTSTLTGELFF.

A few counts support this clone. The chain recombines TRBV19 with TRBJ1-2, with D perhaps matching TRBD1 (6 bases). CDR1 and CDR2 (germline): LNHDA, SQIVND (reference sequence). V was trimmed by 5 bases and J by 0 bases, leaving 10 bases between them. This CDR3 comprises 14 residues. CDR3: CASSRGGSNYGYTF. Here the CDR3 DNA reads TGTGCCAGTAGTCGCGGGGGCTCTAACTATGGCTACACCTTC.

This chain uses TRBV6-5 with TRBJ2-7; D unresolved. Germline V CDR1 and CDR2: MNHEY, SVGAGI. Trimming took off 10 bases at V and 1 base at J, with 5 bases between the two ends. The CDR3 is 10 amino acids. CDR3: CATASYEQYF. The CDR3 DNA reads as TGTGCCACCGCGTCCTACGAGCAGTACTTC.

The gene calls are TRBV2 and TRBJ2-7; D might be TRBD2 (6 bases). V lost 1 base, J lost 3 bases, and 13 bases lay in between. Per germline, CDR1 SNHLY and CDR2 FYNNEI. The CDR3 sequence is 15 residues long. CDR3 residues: CASSEVASSGYEQYF. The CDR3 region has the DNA TGTGCCAGCAGTGAAGTTGCGAGTAGCGGCTACGAGCAGTACTTC.

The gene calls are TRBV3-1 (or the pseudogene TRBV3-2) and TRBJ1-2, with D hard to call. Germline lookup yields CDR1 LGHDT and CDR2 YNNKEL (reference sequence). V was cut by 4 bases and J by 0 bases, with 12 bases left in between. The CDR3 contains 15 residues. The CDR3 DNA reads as TGTGCCAGCAGCCCTCGAGCCTTTGCTAACTATGGCTACACCTTC. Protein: CASSPRAFANYGYTF.

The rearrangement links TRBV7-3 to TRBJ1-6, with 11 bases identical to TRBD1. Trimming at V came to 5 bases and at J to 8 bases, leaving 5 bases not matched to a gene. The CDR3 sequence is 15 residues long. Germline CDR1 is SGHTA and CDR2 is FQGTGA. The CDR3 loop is CASSRTGGSDSPLHF. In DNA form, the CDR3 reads TGTGCCAGCAGCCGGACAGGGGGCTCGGATTCACCCCTCCACTTT.

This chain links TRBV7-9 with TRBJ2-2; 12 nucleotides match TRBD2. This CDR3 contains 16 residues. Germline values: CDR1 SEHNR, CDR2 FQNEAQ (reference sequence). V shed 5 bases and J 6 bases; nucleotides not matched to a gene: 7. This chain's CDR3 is CASSTLAGGPAGELFF. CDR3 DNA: TGTGCCAGCAGCACACTAGCGGGGGGCCCCGCCGGGGAGCTGTTTTTT.

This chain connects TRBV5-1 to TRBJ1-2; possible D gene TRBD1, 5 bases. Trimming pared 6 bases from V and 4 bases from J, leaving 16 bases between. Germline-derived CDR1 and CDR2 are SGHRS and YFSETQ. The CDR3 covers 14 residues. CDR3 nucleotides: TGCGCCAGCACCCCGGGGGAGCTGGGCTATGGCTACACCTTC. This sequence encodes CASTPGELGYGYTF.

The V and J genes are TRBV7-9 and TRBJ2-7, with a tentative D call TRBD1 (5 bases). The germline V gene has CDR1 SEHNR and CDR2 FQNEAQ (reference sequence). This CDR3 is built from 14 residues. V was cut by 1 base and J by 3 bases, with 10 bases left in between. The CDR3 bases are TGTGCCAGCAGCTTAGGGGGCACCTACTACGAGCAGTACTTC. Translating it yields CASSLGGTYYEQYF. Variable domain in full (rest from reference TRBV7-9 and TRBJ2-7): DTGVSQNPRHKITKRGQNVTFRCDPISEHNRLYWYRQTLGQGPEFLTYFQNEAQLEKSRLLSDRFSAERPKGSFSTLEIQRTEQGDSAMYLCASSLGGTYYEQYFGPGTRLTVT.

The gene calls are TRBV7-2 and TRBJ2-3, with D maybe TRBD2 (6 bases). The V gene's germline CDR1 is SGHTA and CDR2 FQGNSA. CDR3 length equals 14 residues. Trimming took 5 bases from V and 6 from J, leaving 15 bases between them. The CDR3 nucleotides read TGTGCCAGCAGCACCCAGCGGGCCGACGATACGCAGTATTTT. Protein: CASSTQRADDTQYF.

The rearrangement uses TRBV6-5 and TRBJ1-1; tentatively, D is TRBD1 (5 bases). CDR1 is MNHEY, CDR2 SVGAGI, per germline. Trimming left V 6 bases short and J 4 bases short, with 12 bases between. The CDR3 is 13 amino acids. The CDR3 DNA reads TGTGCCAGCAGGGCAGGGAAGTTCACTGAAGCTTTCTTT. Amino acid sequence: CASRAGKFTEAFF.

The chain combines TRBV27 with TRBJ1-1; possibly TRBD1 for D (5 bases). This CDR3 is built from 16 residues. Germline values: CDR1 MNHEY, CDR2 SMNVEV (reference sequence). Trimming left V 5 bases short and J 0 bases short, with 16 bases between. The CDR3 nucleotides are TGTGCCAGCAGTCCTCTTGGGGCAGCGTTGAACACTGAAGCTTTCTTT. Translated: CASSPLGAALNTEAFF.